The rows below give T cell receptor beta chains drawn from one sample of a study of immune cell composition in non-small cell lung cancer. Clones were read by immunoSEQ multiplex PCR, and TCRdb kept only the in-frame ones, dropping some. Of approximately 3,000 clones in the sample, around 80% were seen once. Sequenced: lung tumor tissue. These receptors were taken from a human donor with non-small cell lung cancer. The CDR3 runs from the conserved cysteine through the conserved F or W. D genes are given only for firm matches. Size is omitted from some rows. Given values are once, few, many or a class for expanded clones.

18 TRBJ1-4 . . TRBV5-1 CASSLEPQGMATNEKLFF TGCGCCAGCAGCTTGGAACCCCAGGGGATGGCAACTAATGAAAAACTGTTTTTT
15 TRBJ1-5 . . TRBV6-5 CASSYDGGAGQPQHF TGTGCCAGCAGTTACGATGGGGGCGCGGGTCAGCCCCAGCATTTT
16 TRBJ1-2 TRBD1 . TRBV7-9 CASSRGDQTGRSGYTF TGTGCCAGCAGCCGCGGTGATCAGACAGGGCGAAGTGGCTACACCTTC
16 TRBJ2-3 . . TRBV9 CASSVDSPTVTDTQYF TGTGCCAGCAGCGTGGACTCTCCGACCGTCACAGATACGCAGTATTTT
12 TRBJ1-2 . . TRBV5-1 CASSSDFRVYTF TGCGCCAGCAGCTCAGACTTCAGGGTCTACACCTTC
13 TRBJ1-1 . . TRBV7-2 CASSLVGRVVAFF TGTGCCAGCAGCTTGGTCGGGCGGGTAGTAGCTTTCTTT
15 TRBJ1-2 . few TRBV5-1 CASTLGPSPNYGYTF TGCGCCAGCACCCTGGGGCCCTCCCCTAACTATGGCTACACCTTC
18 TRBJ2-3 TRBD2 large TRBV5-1 CASSLDGTSGGQRGTQYF TGCGCCAGCAGCTTGGATGGGACTAGCGGGGGGCAAAGGGGAACGCAGTATTTT
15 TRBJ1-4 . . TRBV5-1 CASRVTTATNEKLFF TGCGCCAGCAGGGTTACGACAGCAACTAATGAAAAACTGTTTTTT
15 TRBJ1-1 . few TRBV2 CASSDGGQRNTEAFF TGTGCCAGCAGTGATGGAGGACAGAGGAACACTGAAGCTTTCTTT
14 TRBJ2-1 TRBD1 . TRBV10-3 CAISFSTPGQEQFF TGTGCCATCAGTTTCTCAACCCCGGGACAGGAGCAGTTCTTC
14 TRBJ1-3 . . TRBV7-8 CASSFSVSGNTIYF TGTGCCAGCAGCTTTTCTGTCTCTGGAAACACCATATATTTT
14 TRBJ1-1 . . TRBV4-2 CASSQEAGSTEAFF TGTGCCAGCAGCCAAGAGGCGGGGAGCACTGAAGCTTTCTTT
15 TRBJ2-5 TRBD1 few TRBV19 CASSPRTGGQETQYF TGTGCCAGTAGTCCCCGGACAGGGGGACAAGAGACCCAGTACTTC
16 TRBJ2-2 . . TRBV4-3 CASSPFRDISTGELFF TGCGCCAGCAGCCCGTTCAGGGATATTAGCACCGGGGAGCTGTTTTTT
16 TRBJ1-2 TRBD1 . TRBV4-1 CASSQDRGQGGYGYTF TGCGCCAGCAGCCAAGATCGGGGGCAGGGGGGCTATGGCTACACCTTC
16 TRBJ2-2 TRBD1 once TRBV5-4 CASSLGQGRVTGELFF TGTGCCAGCAGCTTGGGACAGGGGAGAGTCACCGGGGAGCTGTTTTTT
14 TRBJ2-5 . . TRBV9 CASSVENWSETQYF TGTGCCAGCAGCGTAGAGAATTGGAGTGAGACCCAGTACTTC
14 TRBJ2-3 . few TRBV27 CVTQVYGNTDTQYF TGTGTGACACAGGTTTACGGCAACACAGATACGCAGTATTTT
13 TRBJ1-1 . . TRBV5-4 CASMGGSLTEAFF TGTGCCAGCATGGGGGGGAGTCTAACTGAAGCTTTCTTT
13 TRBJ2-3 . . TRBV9 CASGGGARNTQYF TGTGCCAGCGGGGGGGGGGCGCGAAATACGCAGTATTTT
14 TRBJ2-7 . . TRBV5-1 CASSFGRPSSEQYF TGCGCCAGCAGCTTTGGGCGCCCATCCTCCGAGCAGTACTTC
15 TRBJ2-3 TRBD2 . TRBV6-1 CASSGAGDGTDTQYF TGTGCCAGCAGTGGGGCGGGGGACGGCACAGATACGCAGTATTTT
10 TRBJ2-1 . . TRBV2 CASSRTAYFF TGTGCCAGCAGTAGGACAGCTTACTTCTTC
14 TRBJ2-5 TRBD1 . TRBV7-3 CASSLDRESETQYF TGTGCCAGCAGCTTAGACAGGGAATCAGAGACCCAGTACTTC
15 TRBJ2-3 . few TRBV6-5 CASSYSTKRGGAQYF TGTGCCAGCAGTTACTCGACGAAAAGGGGGGGAGCGCAGTATTTT
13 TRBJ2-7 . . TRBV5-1 CASSLAGTYEQYF TGCGCCAGCAGCTTGGCAGGGACCTACGAGCAGTACTTC
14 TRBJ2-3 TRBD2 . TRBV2 CASRASGSTDTQYF TGTGCCAGCAGAGCTAGCGGTTCCACAGATACGCAGTATTTT
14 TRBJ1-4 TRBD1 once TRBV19 CASSIGGTAEKLFF TGTGCCAGTAGTATAGGAGGGACAGCAGAAAAACTGTTTTTT
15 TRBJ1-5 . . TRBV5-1 CASSSDGQPNQPQHF TGCGCCAGCAGCTCCGACGGACAGCCCAATCAGCCCCAGCATTTT
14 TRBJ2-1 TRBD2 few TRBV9 CASSASGGANEQFF TGTGCCAGCAGCGCTAGCGGGGGGGCGAATGAGCAGTTCTTC
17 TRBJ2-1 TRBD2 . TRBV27 CASRSREVAGGLNEQFF TGTGCCAGCCGATCCCGAGAGGTGGCGGGGGGGCTCAATGAGCAGTTCTTC
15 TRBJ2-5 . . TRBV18 CASSPSPQGIETQYF TGTGCCAGCTCACCATCGCCACAGGGAATAGAGACCCAGTACTTC
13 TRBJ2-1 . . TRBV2 CAGQNGIYNEQFF TGTGCCGGACAGAACGGAATCTACAATGAGCAGTTCTTC
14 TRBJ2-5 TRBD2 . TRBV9 CASSVEAGQETQYF TGTGCCAGCAGCGTAGAAGCGGGGCAAGAGACCCAGTACTTC
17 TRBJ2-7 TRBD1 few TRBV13 CASSLKGSDRGVNEQYF TGTGCCAGCAGCTTAAAAGGTTCGGACAGGGGAGTTAACGAGCAGTACTTC
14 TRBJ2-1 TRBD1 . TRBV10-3 CAITTRGRNNEQFF TGTGCCATCACAACCAGGGGGCGAAACAATGAGCAGTTCTTC
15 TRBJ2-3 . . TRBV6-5 CASSYVQGKTDTQYF TGTGCCAGCAGTTACGTGCAGGGAAAGACAGATACGCAGTATTTT
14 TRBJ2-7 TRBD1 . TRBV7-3 CASSPGTGAHEQYF TGTGCCAGCAGCCCCGGGACAGGGGCACACGAGCAGTACTTC
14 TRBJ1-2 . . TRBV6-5 CASSGEQGTDGYTF TGTGCCAGCAGTGGGGAACAGGGTACGGATGGCTACACCTTC
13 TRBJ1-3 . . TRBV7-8 CASSSAGGNTIYF TGTGCCAGCAGCTCCGCCGGCGGGAACACCATATATTTT
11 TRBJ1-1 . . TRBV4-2 CASRGAAEAFF TGTGCCAGTCGAGGAGCGGCTGAAGCTTTCTTT
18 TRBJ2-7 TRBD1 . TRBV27 CASSLRLKPGQGVHEQYF TGTGCCAGCAGTTTACGCTTAAAGCCGGGACAGGGCGTCCACGAGCAGTACTTC
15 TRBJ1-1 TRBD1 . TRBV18 CASSHGTGLNTEAFF TGTGCCAGCTCTCACGGGACAGGTTTGAACACTGAAGCTTTCTTT
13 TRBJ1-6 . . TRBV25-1 CASNEQGNSPLHF TGTGCCAGCAACGAGCAGGGGAATTCACCCCTCCACTTT
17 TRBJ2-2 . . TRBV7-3 CASSLINSAGATGELFF TGTGCCAGCAGCTTAATAAATTCGGCAGGGGCCACCGGGGAGCTGTTTTTT
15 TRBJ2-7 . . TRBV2 CASSEAGAGSYEQYF TGTGCCAGCAGTGAAGCTGGGGCGGGGAGCTACGAGCAGTACTTC
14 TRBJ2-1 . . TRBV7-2 CASSPTSRGGAQFF TGTGCCAGCAGCCCAACTAGTAGGGGGGGGGCCCAGTTCTTC
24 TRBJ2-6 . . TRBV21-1 CASSKVKVTWTSRPRCSGANVLTF TGTGCCAGCAGCAAAGTAAAAGTTACATGGACATCCCGCCCAAGGTGCTCTGGGGCCAACGTCCTGACTTTC
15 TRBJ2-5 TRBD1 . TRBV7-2 CASRPDRGPGETQYF TGTGCCAGCAGACCGGACAGGGGGCCGGGGGAGACCCAGTACTTC